The clone carrying this T cell receptor beta chain was recorded once. J lost 11 bases, V lost 4 bases, and 9 bases had no gene match. The CDR3 covers 14 residues. The germline CDR1 and CDR2 sequences are SGHRS and YFSETQ. The data belong to a study of cytomegalovirus exposure and HLA in healthy donors. 13 Jbeta primers and 60 Vbeta primers were used for the PCR. Here immunoSEQ multiplex PCR was the method, and the copy in TCRdb shows in-frame clones only, minus some. The table records more than 95,000 clones, roughly three quarters of them present only once. V usage is TRBV5-1 and J usage is TRBJ1-1; 12 bases are a match to TRBD1. The TCR sequence derives from a woman aged 18-29 years in good health and CMV-seropositive. Specimen: PBMCs. This CDR3 reads CASSLGQGACGAFF. The DNA for the CDR3 is TGCGCCAGCAGCCTGGGACAGGGGGCTTGTGGGGCTTTCTTT.